This T cell receptor (beta chain) was documented in a study of beta chain features in type 1 diabetes. Whole-study context: Sorted cell examination encompassed about 110 million cells across all samples. Study-wide findings and caveats: Type 1 diabetes patients showed a moderate but significant shortening of TCRB CDR3s in all four CD4+ subsets. High TCR expression in some cells could lead to their over-representation in cDNA sequencing. TCRB repertoires of naive, central memory and Treg cells appeared more similar among patients than among healthy donors.

For this clone: Its target is not known.

Every bit of the isolated RNA underwent reverse transcription, so sequencing read expressed TCRB transcripts. TCRdb's table, derived via immunoSEQ multiplex PCR, lists solely in-frame clones and lacks some. The sample lists around 160,000 clones; 48% were seen once. This TCR was recovered from a man younger than 35 in good health. The sample comprised Tregs from blood.

The CDR3 is CASSYSGGPGGYTF. CDR3 sequence (DNA): TGTGCCAGCAGTTACTCGGGGGGTCCGGGTGGCTACACCTTC. The chain joins TRBV6-5 to TRBJ1-2, with D perhaps matching TRBD1 (5 bases). V was pared by 0 bases and J by 7 bases, with 12 bases between. The germline V gene encodes CDR1 MNHEY and CDR2 SVGAGI. The CDR3 has 14 residues.